Each of the 10 T cell receptor beta chains below was sequenced from the same sample in a study of T cells after yellow fever vaccination. TCRdb used MiXCR to reprocess the 5' RACE reads, holding one entry per CDR3 protein. The sample carries hundreds of thousands of distinct CDR3 sequences, approximately 13% recorded once. The sequences come from PBMCs, collected on the day of the yellow fever booster vaccination. The source is a man in his thirties or forties who received the YFV17D yellow fever vaccine.

This clonotype was observed a handful of times. The chain is built from TRBV7-2 and TRBJ2-7, with 11 bases matching TRBD2. CDR1 is SGHTA and CDR2 is FQGNSA in the germline V gene. The CDR3 length is 15 residues. Trimming took 3 bases from V and 9 from J; bases not matched to a gene: 10. CDR3 DNA sequence: TGTGCCAGCAGCTTTTCTAGCGGGAGGTTAGAAGGGCAGTACTTC. As protein: CASSFSSGRLEGQYF.

This chain connects TRBV28 to TRBJ1-2, with D unclear. The V and J ends lost 3 bases and 2 bases respectively, with 13 bases between them. CDR1 and CDR2 (germline): MDHEN, SYDVKM. The CDR3 consists of 15 residues. The CDR3 nucleotides read TGTGCCAGCAGTTTCACCGAGGTAACGAACTATGGCTACACCTTC. Its protein is CASSFTEVTNYGYTF.

V usage is TRBV5-1 and J usage is TRBJ1-3; 7 bases match TRBD1. This CDR3 spans 15 amino acids. The junction had 5 bases not matched to a gene; V was cut back by 4 bases and J by 1 base. Germline V gene sequence: CDR1 SGHRS, CDR2 YFSETQ. The CDR3 nucleotides are TGCGCCAGCAGCCAGGACAGGACGTCTGGAAACACCATATATTTT. Its protein is CASSQDRTSGNTIYF.

This clonotype was detected only a few times. J is TRBJ2-1 and V is TRBV6-2 or TRBV6-3; D remains ambiguous. Per germline, CDR1 MNHEY and CDR2 SVGEGT. V lost 8 bases to trimming and J lost 0 bases, with 14 bases between them. The CDR3 consists of 15 residues. CDR3 DNA sequence: TGTGCCAGCTCTAGACTCGGCCCCTCCTACAATGAGCAGTTCTTC. Its protein product is CASSRLGPSYNEQFF.

CDR3 sequence (DNA): TGTGCCAGCAGCCGGGGACAGACTCCCTACAATGAGCAGTTCTTC. Amino acids: CASSRGQTPYNEQFF. The genes are TRBV11-3 and TRBJ2-1; 7 positions agree with TRBD1. The germline CDR1 and CDR2 sequences are SGHNT and YENEEA. J was trimmed by 2 bases and V by 5 bases; bases with no gene match: 6. This CDR3 is built from 15 residues.

This clonotype was counted a few times. CDR3: CASSNGQNINTGELFF. DNA of the CDR3: TGCGCCAGCAGCAACGGACAGAACATCAACACCGGGGAGCTGTTTTTT. This chain connects TRBV5-1 to TRBJ2-2; TRBD1 is a possible D gene (6 bases). There are 16 residues in the CDR3. Germline assignment: CDR1 SGHRS and CDR2 YFSETQ. Trimming took 4 bases from V and 2 from J, leaving 15 bases between them.

The rearrangement uses TRBV11-2 and TRBJ1-3, with a tentative D call TRBD1 (5 bases). The germline V and J ends were trimmed by 4 bases and 2 bases, with 21 bases remaining between them. The CDR3 runs 18 residues. Looked up from germline, CDR1 is SGHAT and CDR2 is FQNNGV. The CDR3 spells CASSWGWRTLGAGNTIYF. Here the CDR3 DNA reads TGTGCCAGCAGCTGGGGATGGCGAACCCTGGGGGCTGGAAACACCATATATTTT. The full variable domain, its missing parts supplied by reference TRBV11-2 and TRBJ1-3, is EAGVAQSPRYKIIEKRQSVAFWCNPISGHATLYWYQQILGQGPKLLIQFQNNGVVDDSQLPKDRFSAERLKGVDSTLKIQPAKLEDSAVYLCASSWGWRTLGAGNTIYFGEGSWLTVV.

This clonotype was detected a few times. This chain connects TRBV6-5 to TRBJ1-2; D is ambiguous. Trimming pared 2 bases from V and 8 bases from J, leaving 6 bases between. Germline lookup yields CDR1 MNHEY and CDR2 SVGAGI. The CDR3 has 11 amino acids. The CDR3 sequence: CASSYGPGYTF. For the CDR3, the DNA is TGTGCCAGCAGTTACGGTCCCGGCTACACCTTC.

This clonotype came up a few times. This sequence joins TRBV7-9 and TRBJ2-7; no clear D. Trimming cost V 5 bases and J 2 bases, with 19 bases left between them. Per germline, CDR1 SEHNR and CDR2 FQNEAQ (reference sequence). This CDR3 spans 16 amino acids. CDR3 region: CASSHDSTKTAYEQYF. The CDR3 coding sequence is TGTGCCAGCAGCCACGATTCGACAAAGACTGCCTACGAGCAGTACTTC.

The rearrangement uses TRBV4-3 and TRBJ2-4; 11 nucleotides line up with TRBD1. CDR3 length: 18 residues. J was trimmed by 4 bases and V by 2 bases; bases with no gene match: 10. CDR1 is LGHNA, CDR2 YSLEER, per germline. The CDR3 loop is CASSQLPRTGGVKNIQYF. As DNA, the CDR3 is TGCGCCAGCAGCCAACTACCGCGGACAGGGGGCGTGAAAAACATTCAGTACTTC.